The 26 T cell receptor beta chains below come from one sample, sequenced in a study of T cell responses to AZD1222 COVID-19 vaccine. TCRdb's table, derived via immunoSEQ multiplex PCR, lists solely in-frame clones and lacks some. This repertoire shows roughly 130,000 clones, approximately 86% found once; its top ten account for 9% to 15%. The sample was peripheral blood, taken on day 0 of AZD1222 vaccination. These receptors were taken from an adult in good health.

The V gene is TRBV28, the J gene TRBJ2-1, with 9 nucleotides matching TRBD2. After removal of 4 bases from V and 4 bases from J, the junction contained 5 bases not matched to a gene. CDR1 MDHEN and CDR2 SYDVKM come from the germline V gene. This CDR3 comprises 15 residues. CDR3 sequence: CASSSLAGIYNEQFF. In DNA, the CDR3 is TGTGCCAGCAGTTCCCTAGCGGGGATATACAATGAGCAGTTCTTC.

The chain links TRBV4-2 to TRBJ1-6; a weak D match, TRBD1 (6 bases). V dropped 0 bases and J dropped 6 bases, with 12 bases sitting between them. The CDR3 has 16 residues. Germline loops: CDR1 LGHNA, CDR2 YNFKEQ. This CDR3 is CASSQDLRRGNSPLHF. DNA for the CDR3: TGTGCCAGCAGCCAAGACCTACGCAGGGGTAATTCACCCCTCCACTTT.

This clone was seen a handful of times. The chain carries TRBV19 and TRBJ2-7; maybe TRBD2 (7 bases). CDR3 size: 15 residues. The V end was cut by 6 bases, the J end by 5 bases, with 20 bases between. Germline lookup yields CDR1 LNHDA and CDR2 SQIVND (reference sequence). CDR3 sequence: CASSLRGGDPHEQYF. CDR3 sequence (DNA): TGTGCCAGTAGCCTACGAGGGGGGGACCCCCACGAGCAGTACTTC. Full variable domain (outside the CDR3, taken from reference TRBV19 and TRBJ2-7): DGGITQSPKYLFRKEGQNVTLSCEQNLNHDAMYWYRQDPGQGLRLIYYSQIVNDFQKGDIAEGYSVSREKKESFPLTVTSAQKNPTAFYLCASSLRGGDPHEQYFGPGTRLTVT.

The chain combines TRBV6-5 with TRBJ1-5; D not certain. This CDR3 contains 13 residues. Trimming removed 10 bases from V and 3 bases from J, with 13 bases in between. Germline lookup yields CDR1 MNHEY and CDR2 SVGAGI. The CDR3 nucleotides read TGTGCCACTCGACGGGGTGACAATCAGCCCCAGCATTTT. It translates to CATRRGDNQPQHF.

The CDR3 spells CASSITGGEKTQYF. The CDR3 coding sequence is TGTGCCAGTAGTATAACGGGGGGAGAAAAGACCCAGTACTTC. The chain recombines TRBV19 with TRBJ2-5; 7 bases are shared with TRBD2. The germline V gene encodes CDR1 LNHDA and CDR2 SQIVND (reference sequence). The J segment lost 6 bases and the V segment lost 2 bases, leaving 6 bases of the junction unmatched. The length of the CDR3 is 14 residues.

This clone has more than one count but fewer than ten. V gene TRBV6-5 combines with J gene TRBJ2-2; either TRBD1 or TRBD2 may supply D (5 bases each). V lost 2 bases, J lost 8 bases, and 12 bases lay in between. This CDR3 is 14 amino acids long. CDR1 MNHEY and CDR2 SVGAGI come from the germline V gene. In DNA form, the CDR3 reads TGTGCCAGCAGTTACACTTGGGGGTTAGGGGAGCTGTTTTTT. Protein: CASSYTWGLGELFF.

The rearrangement joins TRBV7-3 to TRBJ2-2; 10 bases match TRBD2. Germline V CDR1 and CDR2: SGHTA, FQGTGA. The CDR3 is 15 amino acids. Losses at the gene ends were 5 bases for V and 3 bases for J; bases not matched to a gene: 3. In DNA form, the CDR3 reads TGTGCCAGCAGCCCCCTAGCGGGAGACACCGGGGAGCTGTTTTTT. Translation: CASSPLAGDTGELFF. Looking up the rest from reference TRBV7-3 and TRBJ2-2 gives the full variable domain: GAGVSQTPSNKVTEKGKYVELRCDPISGHTALYWYRQSLGQGPEFLIYFQGTGAADDSGLPNDRFFAVRPEGSVSTLKIQRTERGDSAVYLCASSPLAGDTGELFFGEGSRLTVL.

The V gene is TRBV6-5, the J gene TRBJ1-3; no reliable D call. Germline V CDR1 and CDR2: MNHEY, SVGAGI. CDR3 length: 15 amino acids. Trimming cost V 5 bases and J 0 bases, with 11 bases left between them. CDR3 sequence: CASSIVISSGNTIYF. CDR3 sequence (DNA): TGTGCCAGCAGTATTGTTATATCCTCTGGAAACACCATATATTTT.

This rearrangement joins TRBV5-4 to TRBJ2-5; unclear D gene. This CDR3 spans 13 amino acids. V was pared by 4 bases and J by 7 bases, with 14 bases between. CDR1 and CDR2 from the germline V gene are SGHNT and YYREEE (reference sequence). The CDR3 sequence is CASSPTERGTQYF. The CDR3 DNA sequence: TGTGCCAGCAGCCCGACGGAGCGTGGGACCCAGTACTTC.

The chain combines TRBV29-1 with TRBJ1-2, with TRBD1 matching over 9 bases. CDR1 SQVTM and CDR2 ANQGSEA come from the germline V gene. V was pared by 6 bases and J by 4 bases, with 12 bases of the junction left unmatched. The CDR3 extends over 15 amino acids. CDR3 DNA sequence: TGCAGCGTCCGAAAACACGGGACAGGGTTCTATGGCTACACCTTC. Translating gives CSVRKHGTGFYGYTF.

The chain links TRBV6-5 to TRBJ2-7; possible D gene TRBD1, 6 bases. CDR1 is MNHEY, CDR2 SVGAGI, per germline. The CDR3 length is 15 residues. The ends were cut back, 4 bases at V and 1 base at J, with 14 bases in the middle. This CDR3 reads CASSWSNRESYEQYF. CDR3 nucleotide sequence: TGTGCCAGCAGTTGGTCGAACAGGGAATCCTACGAGCAGTACTTC.

V usage is TRBV19 and J usage is TRBJ1-1; 12 nucleotides agree with TRBD1. V lost 10 bases to trimming and J lost 1 base; unmatched junction nucleotides: 7. Germline CDR1 and CDR2: LNHDA and SQIVND (reference sequence). The CDR3 extends over 15 amino acids. The CDR3 loop is CATRDRGLPNTEAFF. The CDR3, as DNA: TGTGCCACCAGGGACAGGGGGCTTCCGAACACTGAAGCTTTCTTT.

The chain links TRBV2 to TRBJ2-3, with D uncertain. The V end lost 7 bases, the J end lost 1 base, and 15 bases lay between the germline ends. Per germline, CDR1 SNHLY and CDR2 FYNNEI. The CDR3 sequence is 15 residues long. CDR3 sequence: CASTALRGGTDTQYF. The CDR3 coding sequence is TGTGCCAGCACCGCCCTTCGAGGAGGCACAGATACGCAGTATTTT.

The chain has TRBV12-3 or TRBV12-4 and TRBJ2-2; D may be TRBD2 (5 bases). There are 11 residues in the CDR3. Trimming left V 10 bases short and J 7 bases short, with 10 bases between. The CDR3 reads CATGWIGELFF. CDR3 DNA: TGTGCCACGGGGTGGATCGGGGAGCTGTTTTTT.

The chain links TRBV10-3 to TRBJ2-7, with unresolved D. Germline V gene sequence: CDR1 ENHRY, CDR2 SYGVKD. The V and J ends lost 4 bases and 0 bases respectively, with 13 bases between them. The CDR3 loop spans 15 amino acids. This chain's CDR3 is CAISGFRASSYEQYF. Here the CDR3 DNA reads TGTGCCATCAGTGGGTTCCGGGCCAGCTCCTACGAGCAGTACTTC.

V usage is TRBV28 and J usage is TRBJ1-4, with TRBD1 identical over 9 bases. The CDR3 is 17 residues long. Germline V lookup: CDR1 MDHEN, CDR2 SYDVKM. Trimming at V came to 6 bases and at J to 5 bases, leaving 13 bases not matched to a gene. The CDR3 DNA reads as TGTGCCAGCAGCCGGACAAAAGCCGACAGGGGGAATGAAAAACTGTTTTTT. Translating gives CASSRTKADRGNEKLFF.

The chain couples TRBV24-1 to TRBJ1-5; D remains ambiguous. Trimming removed 5 bases at V and 2 bases at J, with 12 bases between. CDR1 and CDR2 (germline): KGHDR, SFDVKD. CDR3 length: 15 amino acids. CDR3 nucleotide sequence: TGTGCCACCAGTGTTGGGGTGTTTGGCAATCAGCCCCAGCATTTT. This encodes CATSVGVFGNQPQHF.

V and J are TRBV28 and TRBJ2-5; D is uncertain. Germline CDR1 MDHEN, CDR2 SYDVKM. The CDR3 totals 13 residues. Trimming shortened V by 3 bases and J by 1 base, and 6 bases separated the two germline ends. CDR3 nucleotides: TGTGCCAGCAGTTTTGTGGGCCAAGAGACCCAGTACTTC. This codes for CASSFVGQETQYF.

This clone has a single count. The chain is built from TRBV10-3 and TRBJ1-2; TRBD1 is a possible D gene (6 bases). Germline loops: CDR1 ENHRY, CDR2 SYGVKD. The CDR3 runs to 13 residues. V was clipped by 6 bases and J by 3 bases, with 11 bases between them. The CDR3 loop is CAISVAGDYGYTF. The CDR3 DNA reads TGTGCCATCAGCGTGGCAGGGGACTATGGCTACACCTTC.

The chain links TRBV24-1 to TRBJ2-2; D remains ambiguous. CDR1 KGHDR and CDR2 SFDVKD come from the germline V gene. The V end was cut by 5 bases, the J end by 5 bases, with 2 bases between. The CDR3 loop spans 11 amino acids. CDR3 bases: TGTGCCACCAGTGTTACCGGGGAGCTGTTTTTT. It encodes CATSVTGELFF.

This chain joins TRBV7-9 and TRBJ1-2, with D perhaps TRBD1 (6 bases). The CDR3 runs to 14 residues. V was shortened by 1 base and J by 2 bases, with 8 bases between the two germline ends. From germline, CDR1 is SEHNR and CDR2 FQNEAQ (reference sequence). This CDR3 is CASSLGTVNYGYTF. DNA for the CDR3: TGTGCCAGCAGCTTAGGGACAGTGAACTATGGCTACACCTTC.

V gene TRBV20-1 combines with J gene TRBJ1-4; TRBD1 agrees at 7 bases. The germline CDR1 and CDR2 sequences are DFQATT and SNEGSKA (reference sequence). This CDR3 spans 10 amino acids. The V and J ends lost 6 bases and 14 bases, in that order; junction bases with no gene match: 6. This CDR3 is CSARAGGLFF. CDR3 sequence (DNA): TGCAGTGCGCGGGCAGGGGGGCTGTTTTTT.

This clone was seen only once. The rearrangement uses TRBV5-8 and TRBJ1-3, with TRBD1 identical over 10 bases. The CDR3 sequence is 15 residues long. The V and J ends lost 2 bases and 3 bases, in that order; junction bases with no gene match: 2. The germline CDR1 and CDR2 sequences are SGHTS and YDEGEE. The CDR3 region has the DNA TGTGCCAGCAGCTTTGGGACAGGGGATGGAAACACCATATATTTT. Translation gives CASSFGTGDGNTIYF.

This clone was seen a few times. The gene calls are TRBV20-1 and TRBJ2-4, with a tentative D call TRBD2 (6 bases). The germline V gene encodes CDR1 DFQATT and CDR2 SNEGSKA (reference sequence). The CDR3 consists of 16 residues. V shed 3 bases and J shed 0 bases, with 15 bases lying between them. CDR3 coding DNA: TGCAGTGCTAGTTCCTGGGAGGTATTAGCCAAAAACATTCAGTACTTC. It encodes CSASSWEVLAKNIQYF.

This clone was recorded once. The J gene is TRBJ1-5, the V gene TRBV6-5; possibly TRBD1 for D (5 bases). Germline V gene lookup returns CDR1 MNHEY and CDR2 SVGAGI. V lost 7 bases and J lost 5, with 15 bases in between. The CDR3 sequence is 14 residues long. CDR3 sequence reads: CASNGREEYQPQHF. CDR3 sequence (DNA): TGTGCCAGCAACGGCAGGGAGGAATATCAGCCCCAGCATTTT.

V usage is TRBV18 and J usage is TRBJ1-1; a possible D gene is TRBD1 (5 bases). This CDR3 is built from 14 residues. Per germline, CDR1 KGHSH and CDR2 LQKENI. The V end lost 8 bases, the J end lost 1 base, and 14 bases lay between the germline ends. The CDR3 sequence is CASTAAGGNTEAFF. The DNA for the CDR3 is TGTGCCAGCACAGCTGCCGGGGGGAACACTGAAGCTTTCTTT.